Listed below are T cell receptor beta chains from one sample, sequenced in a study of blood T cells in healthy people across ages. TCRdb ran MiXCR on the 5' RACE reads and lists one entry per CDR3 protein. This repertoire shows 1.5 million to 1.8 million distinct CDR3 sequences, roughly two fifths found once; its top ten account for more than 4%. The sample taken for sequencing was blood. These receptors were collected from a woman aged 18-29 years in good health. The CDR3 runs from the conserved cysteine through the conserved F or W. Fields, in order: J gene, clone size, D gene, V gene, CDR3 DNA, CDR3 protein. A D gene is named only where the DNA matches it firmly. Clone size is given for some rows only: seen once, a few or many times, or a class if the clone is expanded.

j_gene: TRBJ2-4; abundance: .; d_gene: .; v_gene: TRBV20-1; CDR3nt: TGCAGTGCTAGTTTTGCCGAGCTTAACCCAAACATTCAGTACTTC; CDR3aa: CSASFAELNPNIQYF
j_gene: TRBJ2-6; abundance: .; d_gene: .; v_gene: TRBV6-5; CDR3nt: TGTGCCAGCAGCCAACAGGGATTTGGGGCCAACGTCCTGACTTTC; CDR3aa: CASSQQGFGANVLTF
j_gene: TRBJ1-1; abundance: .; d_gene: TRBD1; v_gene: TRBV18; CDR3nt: TGTGCCAGCTCACCAGAGGGACAGGGCCTCTCCGGTGAAGCTTTCTTT; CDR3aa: CASSPEGQGLSGEAFF
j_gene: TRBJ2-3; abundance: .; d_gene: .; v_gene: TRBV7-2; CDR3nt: TGTGCCAGCAGCAGACAGAACACAGATACGCAGTATTTT; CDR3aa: CASSRQNTDTQYF
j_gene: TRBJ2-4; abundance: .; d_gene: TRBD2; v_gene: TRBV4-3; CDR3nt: TGCGCCAGCAGCCAAGAAGGGACTAACTACAATGAGCAGTACTTC; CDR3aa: CASSQEGTNYNEQYF
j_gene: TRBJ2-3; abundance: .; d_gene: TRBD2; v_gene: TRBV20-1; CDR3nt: TGCAGTGCTAGAGCTTTAGCGGGGGGCTACACAGATACGCAGTATTTT; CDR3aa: CSARALAGGYTDTQYF
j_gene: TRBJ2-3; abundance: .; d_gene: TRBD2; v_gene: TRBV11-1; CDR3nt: TGTGCCAGCAGCTTAAACGGGAGGGCCGCAGATACGCAGTATTTT; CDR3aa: CASSLNGRAADTQYF
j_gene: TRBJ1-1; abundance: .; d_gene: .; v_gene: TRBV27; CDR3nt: TGTGCCAGTGGGACCACCGGCACTGAAGCTTTCTTT; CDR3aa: CASGTTGTEAFF
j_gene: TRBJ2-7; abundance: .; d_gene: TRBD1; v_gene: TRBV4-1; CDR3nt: TGCGCCAGCAGCCAAGGGGACAGAAGCTCCTACGAGCAGTACTTC; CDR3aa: CASSQGDRSSYEQYF
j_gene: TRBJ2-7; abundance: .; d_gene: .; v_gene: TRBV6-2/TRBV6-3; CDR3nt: TGTGCCAGCAGCGCGGACACCTTCTACGAGCAGTACTTC; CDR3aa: CASSADTFYEQYF
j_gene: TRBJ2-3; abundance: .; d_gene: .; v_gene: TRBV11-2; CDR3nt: TGTGCCAGCAGCGCGCAACTTGATACGCAGTATTTT; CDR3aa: CASSAQLDTQYF
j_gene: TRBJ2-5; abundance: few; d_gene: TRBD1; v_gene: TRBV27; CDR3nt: TGTGCCAGCAGTTTACTACAGGGGCAAGAGACCCAGTACTTC; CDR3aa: CASSLLQGQETQYF
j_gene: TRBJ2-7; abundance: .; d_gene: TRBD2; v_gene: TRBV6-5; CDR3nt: TGTGCCAGCAGTGGACTAGCGCCCGGCTCCTACGAGCAGTACTTC; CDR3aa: CASSGLAPGSYEQYF
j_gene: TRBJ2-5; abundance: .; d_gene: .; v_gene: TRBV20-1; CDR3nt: TGCAGTGCTAGAGTAGACAGGTACAATGAGCAGTACTTC; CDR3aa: CSARVDRYNEQYF
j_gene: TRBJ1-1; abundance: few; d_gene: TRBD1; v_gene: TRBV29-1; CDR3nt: TGCAGCGTGGGACAGGGGGGATACACTGAAGCTTTCTTT; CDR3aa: CSVGQGGYTEAFF
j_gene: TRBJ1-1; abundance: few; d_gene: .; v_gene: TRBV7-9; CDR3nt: TGTGCCGGCAGCTTGGGCGGCACTGAAGCTTTCTTT; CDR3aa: CAGSLGGTEAFF
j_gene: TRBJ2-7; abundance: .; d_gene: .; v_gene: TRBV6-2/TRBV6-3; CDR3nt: TGTGCCAGCAGTTGGACTACCTGGTCCTACGAGCAGTACTTC; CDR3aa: CASSWTTWSYEQYF
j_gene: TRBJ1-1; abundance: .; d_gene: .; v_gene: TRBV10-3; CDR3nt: TGTGCCATCAATGAGGAGGGGACCGCTGAAGCTTTCTTT; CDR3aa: CAINEEGTAEAFF
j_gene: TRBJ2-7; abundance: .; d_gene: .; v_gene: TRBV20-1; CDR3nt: TGCAGTGCTAGACGGCTACAGGGCTCCTACGAGCAGTACTTC; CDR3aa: CSARRLQGSYEQYF
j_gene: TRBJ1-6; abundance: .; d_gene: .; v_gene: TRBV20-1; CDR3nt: TGCAGTGCTAGAGAGGTGAACAGTTATAATTCACCCCTCCACTTT; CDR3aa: CSAREVNSYNSPLHF
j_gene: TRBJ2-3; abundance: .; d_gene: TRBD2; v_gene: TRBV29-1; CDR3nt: TGCAGCGTTGGTAGCGGGGGGCCAGATACGCAGTATTTT; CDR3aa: CSVGSGGPDTQYF
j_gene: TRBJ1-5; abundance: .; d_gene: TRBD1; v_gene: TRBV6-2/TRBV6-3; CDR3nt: TGTGCCAGCAGCGAAAGACAGGGAGGTAGCAATCAGCCCCAGCATTTT; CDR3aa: CASSERQGGSNQPQHF
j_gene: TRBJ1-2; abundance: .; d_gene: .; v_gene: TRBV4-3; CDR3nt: TGCGCCAGCAGCCAAGACCATACAGGGCGCTATGGCTACACCTTC; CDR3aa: CASSQDHTGRYGYTF
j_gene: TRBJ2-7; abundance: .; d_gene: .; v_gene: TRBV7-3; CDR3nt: TGTGCCAGCAGCTTGAGGATCGGACCCTACAATGAGCAGTACTTC; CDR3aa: CASSLRIGPYNEQYF
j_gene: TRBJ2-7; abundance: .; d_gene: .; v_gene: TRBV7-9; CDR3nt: TGTGCCAGCAGCTCCTCGGGGGGCGGGGGCTCCTACGAGCAGTACTTC; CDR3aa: CASSSSGGGGSYEQYF
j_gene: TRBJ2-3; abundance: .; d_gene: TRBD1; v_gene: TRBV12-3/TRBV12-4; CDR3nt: TGTGCCAGCAGTCCCCGGGACAGGGGATTTAGCACAGATACGCAGTATTTT; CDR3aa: CASSPRDRGFSTDTQYF
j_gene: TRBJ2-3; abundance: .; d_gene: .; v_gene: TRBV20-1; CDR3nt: TGCAGTGGGGTCAGGGAGATTGATACGCAGTATTTT; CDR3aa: CSGVREIDTQYF
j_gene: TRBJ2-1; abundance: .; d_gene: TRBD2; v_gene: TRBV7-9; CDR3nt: TGTGCCAGCAGCTTTCGAACTAGCGGGAGGGCCAGAGGGAAGGATGAGCAGTTCTTC; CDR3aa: CASSFRTSGRARGKDEQFF
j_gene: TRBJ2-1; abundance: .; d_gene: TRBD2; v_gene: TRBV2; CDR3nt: TGTGCCAGCATATTAGTAGCGGGGGGGGACTCCTACAATGAGCAGTTCTTC; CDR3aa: CASILVAGGDSYNEQFF
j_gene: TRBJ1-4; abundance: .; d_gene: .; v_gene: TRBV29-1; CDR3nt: TGCAGCGTTTTGCGGGGAGCTAATGAAAAACTGTTTTTT; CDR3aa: CSVLRGANEKLFF
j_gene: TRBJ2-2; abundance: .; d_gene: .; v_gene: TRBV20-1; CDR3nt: TGCAGCGCCTTAGTGCGAGTAAGCGGGGAGCTGTTTTTT; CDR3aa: CSALVRVSGELFF
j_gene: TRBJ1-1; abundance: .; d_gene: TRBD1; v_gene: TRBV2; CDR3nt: TGTGCCAGCGGGACAGGGTCAACGTCGGGAGCTTTCTTT; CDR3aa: CASGTGSTSGAFF
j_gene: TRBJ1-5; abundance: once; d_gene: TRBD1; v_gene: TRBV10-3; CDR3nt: TGTGCCATCAGTGAGAGAAAGGGACAGGGATATCAGCCCCAGCATTTT; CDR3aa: CAISERKGQGYQPQHF
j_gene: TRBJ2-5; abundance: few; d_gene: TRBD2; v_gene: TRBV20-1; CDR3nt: TGCAGTGCTAGAGGAGCAGCGGGGAAAGAGACCCAGTACTTC; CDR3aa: CSARGAAGKETQYF
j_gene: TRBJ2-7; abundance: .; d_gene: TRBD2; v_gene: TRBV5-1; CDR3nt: TGCGCCAGCAGCTTGGAAGTCGGGGGGTCCTACGAGCAGTACTTC; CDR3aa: CASSLEVGGSYEQYF
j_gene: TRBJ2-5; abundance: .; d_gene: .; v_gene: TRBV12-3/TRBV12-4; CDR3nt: TGTGCCAGCAGTGTTCTAGGGAAAGAGACCCAGTACTTC; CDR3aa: CASSVLGKETQYF
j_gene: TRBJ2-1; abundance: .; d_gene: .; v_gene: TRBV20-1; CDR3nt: TGCAGTGCTAGAGATTTCAGTCCAGGATCCTACAATGAGCAGTTCTTC; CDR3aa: CSARDFSPGSYNEQFF
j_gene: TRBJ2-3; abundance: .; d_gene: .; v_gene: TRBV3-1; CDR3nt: TGTGCCAGCAGCCAAGTCCTTGTTGGGGGACACTCGCAGTATTTT; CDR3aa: CASSQVLVGGHSQYF
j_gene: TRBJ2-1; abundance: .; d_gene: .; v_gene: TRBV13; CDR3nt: TGTGCCAGCAGCCGTCCGGGGGCGCGTGAGCAGTTCTTC; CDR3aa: CASSRPGAREQFF
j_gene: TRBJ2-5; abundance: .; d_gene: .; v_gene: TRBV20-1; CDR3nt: TGCAGTGCTACAGAAGAGACCCAGTACTTC; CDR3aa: CSATEETQYF
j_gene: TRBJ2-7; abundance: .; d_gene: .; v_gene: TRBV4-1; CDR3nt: TGCGCCAGCAGCCTAAACCCTGTAGGACAAAAGCAGTACTTC; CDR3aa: CASSLNPVGQKQYF
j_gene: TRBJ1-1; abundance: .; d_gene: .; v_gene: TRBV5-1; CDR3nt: TGCGCCAGCACCCTTTTTGGAGCCTCGAACACTGAAGCTTTCTTT; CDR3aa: CASTLFGASNTEAFF
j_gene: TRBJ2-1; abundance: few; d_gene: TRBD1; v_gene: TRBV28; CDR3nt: TGTGCCAACAGTGCCTCAGGACAGGGGACGTACAATGAGCAGTTCTTC; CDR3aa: CANSASGQGTYNEQFF
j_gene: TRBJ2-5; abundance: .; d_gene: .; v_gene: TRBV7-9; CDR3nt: TGTGCCAGCAGCTTCGAGCTGGGGGAACAAGAGACCCAGTACTTC; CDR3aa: CASSFELGEQETQYF
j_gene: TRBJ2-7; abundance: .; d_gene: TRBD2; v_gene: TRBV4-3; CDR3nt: TGCGCCAGCAGCCACCGTAGCGGGAAGGGGTACGAGCAGTACTTC; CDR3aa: CASSHRSGKGYEQYF
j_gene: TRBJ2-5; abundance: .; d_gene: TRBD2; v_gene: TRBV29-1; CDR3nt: TGCAGCGTTGACGGGTCTAGCGGTCAAGAGACCCAGTACTTC; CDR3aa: CSVDGSSGQETQYF
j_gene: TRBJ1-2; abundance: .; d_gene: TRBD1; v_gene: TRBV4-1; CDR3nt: TGCGCCAGCAGTATAGGGGACAGCCGTGACGGCTACACCTTC; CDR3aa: CASSIGDSRDGYTF
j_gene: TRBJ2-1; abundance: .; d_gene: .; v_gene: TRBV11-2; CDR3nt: TGTGCCAGCAACCCATACTCCTACAATGAGCAGTTCTTC; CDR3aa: CASNPYSYNEQFF
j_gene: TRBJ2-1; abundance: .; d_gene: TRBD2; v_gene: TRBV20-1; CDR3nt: TGCAGTGCTAGAGGGGAGCGGGATTGGTACAATGAGCAGTTCTTC; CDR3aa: CSARGERDWYNEQFF
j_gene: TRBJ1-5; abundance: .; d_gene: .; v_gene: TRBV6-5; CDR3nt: TGTGCCAGCAGCGCCCATCGGAGGGGCAATCAGCCCCAGCATTTT; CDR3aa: CASSAHRRGNQPQHF
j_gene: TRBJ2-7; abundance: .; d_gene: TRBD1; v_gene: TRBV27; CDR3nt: TGTGCCAGCAGTTTTGGACAGGGGGCCTACAATGAGCAGTACTTC; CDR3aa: CASSFGQGAYNEQYF
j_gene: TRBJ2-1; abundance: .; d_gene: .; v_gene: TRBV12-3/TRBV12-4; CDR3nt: TGTGCCAGCAGTTTTCAGAGTGAGCAGTTCTTC; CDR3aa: CASSFQSEQFF